The entry that follows covers one T cell receptor beta chain sequence. No cognate antigen has been identified for it. No base-level quality is on record; no much larger clone is a single base apart. This entry comes from a study of T cell changes during pregnancy in multiple sclerosis (dated by TCRdb to the late 2010s). The study in broad terms: Changes in the T cell repertoire over the course of pregnancy were examined in this study in women with multiple sclerosis.

The library was prepared using the immunoSEQ multiplex PCR assay. Entries here come from immuneACCESS through TCRdb and include only in-frame sequences with V and J called. Some clones fail to appear in such tables; in the studies checked, an unresolved V gene covers under half of the shortfall, and the cause of the remainder is unknown. The sample has around 60,000 clones on record, 80% to 90% of them singletons. In total, the top ten clones hold 2.5% to 3% of the sample. The germline V gene gives CDR1 as SGHTS and CDR2 as YDEGEE. V lost 0 bases and J lost 2 bases; the stretch between them is 11 bases long. The CDR3, cysteine through phenylalanine, is 16 amino acids long. CDR3 DNA is the only sequence kept; it has 48 bases, read in frame from the first base.

The rearrangement joined TRBV5-8 to TRBJ1-4; TRBD1 is a weak D gene call, 5 bases matching. The TCR sequence derives from a female donor with multiple sclerosis, enrolled in a pregnancy study. Sample: peripheral blood, taken in the first trimester of pregnancy. The CDR3 region reads CASSLGQPGTNEKLFF. At the DNA level, the sequence is TGTGCCAGCAGCTTGGGACAGCCTGGGACTAATGAAAAACTGTTTTTT.